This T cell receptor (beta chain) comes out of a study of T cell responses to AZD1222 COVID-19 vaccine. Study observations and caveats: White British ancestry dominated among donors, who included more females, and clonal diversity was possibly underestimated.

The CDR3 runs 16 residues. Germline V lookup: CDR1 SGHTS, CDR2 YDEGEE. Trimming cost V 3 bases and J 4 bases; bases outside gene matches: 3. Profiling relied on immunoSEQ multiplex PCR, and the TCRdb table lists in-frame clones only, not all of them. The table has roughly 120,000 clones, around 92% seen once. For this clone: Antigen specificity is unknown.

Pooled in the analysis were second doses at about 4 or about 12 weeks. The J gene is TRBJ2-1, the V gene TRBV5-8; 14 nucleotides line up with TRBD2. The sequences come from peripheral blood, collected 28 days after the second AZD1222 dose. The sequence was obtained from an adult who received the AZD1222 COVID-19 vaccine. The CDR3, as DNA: TGTGCCAGCAGCTACGGGACTAGCGGGGGATACAATGAGCAGTTCTTC. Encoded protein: CASSYGTSGGYNEQFF.